Presented here are 14 T cell receptor beta chains from one specimen sequenced in a study of long-term antiretroviral therapy in people with HIV. Running of the v3.0 immunoSEQ assay took place at survey level. Measured with immunoSEQ multiplex PCR; TCRdb has only the in-frame clones, and not every one. The sample includes over 25,000 clones, 85% to 95% of them seen just once. Source: unsorted PBMCs, taken about 7.4 years after starting antiretroviral therapy. Every receptor here comes from a man in his fifties with HIV.

V usage is TRBV5-1 and J usage is TRBJ1-5, with D perhaps TRBD1 (5 bases). This CDR3 is built from 14 residues. Germline CDR1 and CDR2: SGHRS and YFSETQ. The ends were cut back, 3 bases at V and 5 bases at J, with 12 bases in the middle. CDR3 bases: TGCGCCAGCAGCTCCGGGACGGCCGATCAGCCCCAGCATTTT. Translated: CASSSGTADQPQHF.

The genes are TRBV6-1 and TRBJ1-5, with unresolved D. Germline V lookup: CDR1 MNHNS, CDR2 SASEGT. V lost 5 bases to trimming and J lost 1 base, with 9 bases between them. CDR3 length equals 14 residues. The CDR3 sequence: CASSFGLSNQPQHF. CDR3 DNA sequence: TGTGCCAGCAGTTTCGGACTGAGCAATCAGCCCCAGCATTTT.

The chain uses TRBV29-1 and TRBJ1-1; D not resolved. The CDR3 covers 12 residues. The V gene's germline CDR1 is SQVTM and CDR2 ANQGSEA. Trimming shortened V by 4 bases and J by 3 bases, and 9 bases separated the two germline ends. In DNA, the CDR3 is TGCAGCGTTGCAAAGGGTTACACTGAAGCTTTCTTT. Amino acids: CSVAKGYTEAFF.

The CDR3 DNA reads TGTGCCAGCAGCAAACGCATCCCGGGGGCTGATACGCAGTATTTT. It is translated as CASSKRIPGADTQYF. This sequence joins TRBV21-1 and TRBJ2-3. TRBV21-1 is a pseudogene segment. This CDR3 spans 15 amino acids.

As DNA, the CDR3 is TGTGCCAGCAGTCGAAACAGCAATAATTCACCCCTCCACTTT. This sequence encodes CASSRNSNNSPLHF. J is TRBJ1-6 and V is TRBV2, with D unclear. This CDR3 spans 14 amino acids. Germline loops: CDR1 SNHLY, CDR2 FYNNEI. V gave up 5 bases and J gave up 5 bases, with 10 bases separating them.

The chain uses TRBV7-2 and TRBJ2-3, with 9 nucleotides matching TRBD1. V gave up 1 base and J gave up 2 bases; unmatched junction bases: 7. The CDR3 extends over 17 amino acids. Looked up from germline, CDR1 is SGHTA and CDR2 is FQGNSA. CDR3 in DNA: TGTGCCAGCAGCTTAGTGACCGGGACAGGGATCACAGATACGCAGTATTTT. Translation: CASSLVTGTGITDTQYF.

This sequence joins TRBV7-6 and TRBJ2-4; 7 nucleotides line up with TRBD1. Trimming at V came to 5 bases and at J to 5 bases, leaving 3 bases not matched to a gene. Germline-derived CDR1 and CDR2 are SGHVS and FNYEAQ. The CDR3 spans 13 residues. The CDR3 bases are TGTGCCAGCAGCAGTGGGACAGAAAACATTCAGTACTTC. Its protein product is CASSSGTENIQYF.

This clone came up once. The chain couples TRBV12-5 to TRBJ2-1; TRBD2 agrees at 11 bases. The germline CDR1 and CDR2 sequences are LGHNT and FRNRAP. Germline trimming cut 7 bases from V and 4 bases from J; bases unmatched to any gene: 12. The CDR3 runs to 17 residues. The CDR3 nucleotides read TGTGCTAGTGCCCTTAGCGGGGGGGCCAGAAATTACAATGAGCAGTTCTTC. Translated: CASALSGGARNYNEQFF.

The V and J genes are TRBV5-1 and TRBJ2-7; the D gene is possibly TRBD1 (6 bases). Deletions cut 2 bases from V and 2 bases from J, with 11 bases between. This CDR3 contains 14 residues. Per germline, CDR1 SGHRS and CDR2 YFSETQ. Here the CDR3 DNA reads TGCGCCAGCAGCTTACAGGGCGTCACCTACGAGCAGTACTTC. This gives the protein CASSLQGVTYEQYF.

This clone has just one count. J is TRBJ2-1 and V is TRBV5-6, with D perhaps matching TRBD1 or TRBD2 (6 bases each). With 0 bases removed from V and 4 bases from J, the gap between germline ends came to 11 bases. The CDR3 is made up of 15 amino acids. Germline assignment: CDR1 SGHDT and CDR2 YYEEEE. In DNA, the CDR3 is TGTGCCAGCAGCTTGGCCGGGGGCTTTTACAATGAGCAGTTCTTC. Protein sequence: CASSLAGGFYNEQFF.

J is TRBJ1-5 and V is TRBV7-8; the D is unclear. Per germline, CDR1 SGHVS and CDR2 FQNEAQ. Between the trimmed V and J ends, which lost 5 bases and 11 bases, there was a span of 22 bases. CDR3 length: 15 amino acids. The CDR3 DNA reads TGTGCCAGCAGCCTCGGACGCCAGGCAATCAGAGCCCAGCATTTT. Protein product: CASSLGRQAIRAQHF. Full variable domain (remainder filled in from reference TRBV7-8 and TRBJ1-5): GAGVSQSPRYKVAKRGQDVALRCDPISGHVSLFWYQQALGQGPEFLTYFQNEAQLDKSGLPSDRFFAERPEGSVSTLKIQRTQQEDSAVYLCASSLGRQAIRAQHFGDGTRLSIL.

The chain couples TRBV11-2 to TRBJ2-7; no clear D. V was clipped by 0 bases and J by 2 bases, with 8 bases between them. The germline CDR1 and CDR2 sequences are SGHAT and FQNNGV. The CDR3 contains 14 residues. The CDR3 bases are TGTGCCAGCAGCTTAGATCCGGGCACCTACGAGCAGTACTTC. The encoded protein is CASSLDPGTYEQYF. The complete variable domain, with remaining parts taken from reference TRBV11-2 and TRBJ2-7, reads EAGVAQSPRYKIIEKRQSVAFWCNPISGHATLYWYQQILGQGPKLLIQFQNNGVVDDSQLPKDRFSAERLKGVDSTLKIQPAKLEDSAVYLCASSLDPGTYEQYFGPGTRLTVT.

In its sample, this clone was seen a few times. V usage is TRBV6-1 and J usage is TRBJ1-1, with unresolved D. Germline assignment: CDR1 MNHNS and CDR2 SASEGT. The CDR3 extends over 14 amino acids. The germline V and J ends were trimmed by 5 bases and 1 base, with 11 bases remaining between them. CDR3 loop: CASSTSTQNTEAFF. Here the CDR3 DNA reads TGTGCCAGCAGTACCTCGACCCAGAACACTGAAGCTTTCTTT.

The chain recombines TRBV19 with TRBJ1-1, with D unclear. This CDR3 comprises 15 residues. The V and J ends lost 6 bases and 3 bases respectively, with 17 bases between them. CDR1 LNHDA and CDR2 SQIVND come from the germline V gene (reference sequence). CDR3 residues: CASSPGRTGYTEAFF. In DNA, the CDR3 is TGTGCCAGTAGCCCCGGACGTACCGGTTACACTGAAGCTTTCTTT. Complete variable domain (other parts from reference TRBV19 and TRBJ1-1): DGGITQSPKYLFRKEGQNVTLSCEQNLNHDAMYWYRQDPGQGLRLIYYSQIVNDFQKGDIAEGYSVSREKKESFPLTVTSAQKNPTAFYLCASSPGRTGYTEAFFGQGTRLTVV.